One sample yielded the 14 T cell receptor beta chains listed below, sequenced in a study of early T cells in non-severe SARS-CoV-2 infection. TCRdb redid the calling of the 5' RACE reads with MiXCR, one entry per CDR3 protein. The sample lists roughly 27,000 distinct CDR3 sequences; around 3.9% were seen once. The sequenced material came from whole blood. These receptors were obtained from an adult who was a healthcare worker with PCR-confirmed SARS-CoV-2 infection or an uninfected control (not recorded which).

This clonotype was recorded at least ten times. This rearrangement joins TRBV12-3 or TRBV12-4 to TRBJ1-5; D not certain. Trimming took off 3 bases at V and 8 bases at J, with 11 bases between the two ends. The CDR3 runs 13 residues. CDR3 protein: CASSLGPGEPQHF. The CDR3 DNA reads as TGTGCCAGCAGTTTGGGCCCCGGGGAGCCCCAGCATTTT.

This clonotype appeared many times. This rearrangement joins TRBV20-1 to TRBJ2-3; TRBD2 is a possible D gene (6 bases). V was clipped by 2 bases and J by 8 bases, with 20 bases between them. The CDR3 runs to 15 residues. CDR1 and CDR2 (germline): DFQATT, SNEGSKA (reference sequence). The CDR3 here is CSARSGGTTRVTQYF. DNA of the CDR3: TGCAGTGCTAGAAGTGGAGGGACGACGCGGGTTACGCAGTATTTT.

This clonotype was seen many times. The chain recombines TRBV5-4 with TRBJ2-1; D may be TRBD1 or TRBD2 (5 bases each). Trimming cost V 4 bases and J 0 bases, with 14 bases left between them. Germline V gives CDR1 SGHNT, CDR2 YYREEE (reference sequence). CDR3 length: 16 residues. The CDR3 coding sequence is TGTGCCAGCAGCCGAGGGACGGCTAGCTCCTACAATGAGCAGTTCTTC. It codes for CASSRGTASSYNEQFF.

This clonotype was picked up many times. The CDR3 DNA follows: TGTGCCAGCAGCCCAAGGGGATCGGGAGGTGCCTACGAGCAGTACTTC. Protein sequence: CASSPRGSGGAYEQYF. This chain connects TRBV3-1 to TRBJ2-7, with 7 bases aligning to TRBD2. V shed 4 bases and J 2 bases; nucleotides not matched to a gene: 11. The germline gives CDR1 LGHDT, CDR2 YNNKEL (reference sequence). This CDR3 is 16 amino acids long.

Here the CDR3 reads CASSSPRGAGVRDTQYF. CDR3 DNA: TGTGCCAGCAGTTCCCCCCGGGGAGCGGGAGTAAGGGATACGCAGTATTTT. The chain links TRBV28 to TRBJ2-3, with 8 bases lining up with TRBD2. The J segment lost 6 bases and the V segment lost 4 bases, leaving 15 bases of the junction unmatched. Germline CDR1 reads MDHEN; CDR2 reads SYDVKM. The length of the CDR3 is 17 residues.

V gene TRBV9 combines with J gene TRBJ2-5; TRBD2 matches 9 bases. Per germline, CDR1 SGDLS and CDR2 YYNGEE. Trimming removed 0 bases from V and 4 bases from J; junction bases left unmatched: 7. The CDR3 runs to 16 residues. CDR3 coding DNA: TGTGCCAGCAGCGTAGGGATAGCGGGAGAGACAGAGACCCAGTACTTC. This gives the protein CASSVGIAGETETQYF.

This clonotype was detected ten times or more. The rearrangement uses TRBV27 and TRBJ1-3; D remains ambiguous. CDR1 is MNHEY, CDR2 SMNVEV, per germline (reference sequence). Trimming left V 1 base short and J 8 bases short, with 12 bases between. The CDR3 sequence is 14 residues long. The CDR3 DNA sequence: TGTGCCAGCAGTTTATACCCCAATAGCGACACCATATATTTT. This translates into CASSLYPNSDTIYF.

This clonotype has a handful of counts. V usage is TRBV7-9 and J usage is TRBJ2-1; D possibly corresponds to TRBD2 (6 bases). V lost 4 bases to trimming and J lost 5 bases, with 18 bases between them. Germline assignment: CDR1 SEHNR and CDR2 FQNEAQ (reference sequence). The CDR3 sequence is 16 residues long. DNA of the CDR3: TGTGCCAGCAGCTCAAATAGGGCTAGCGCTAACAATGAGCAGTTCTTC. This sequence encodes CASSSNRASANNEQFF.

This clonotype showed up just a few times. This chain joins TRBV12-5 and TRBJ2-1; 13 bases fit TRBD2. From germline, CDR1 is LGHNT and CDR2 FRNRAP. The V and J ends lost 0 bases and 14 bases, in that order; junction bases with no gene match: 16. CDR3 length: 18 residues. Here the CDR3 DNA reads TGTGCTAGTGGTTTGGTATCGGGGGGATATGGACTAGCGGGAGCGGAGTTCTTC. Translation gives CASGLVSGGYGLAGAEFF. Drawing the rest from reference TRBV12-5 and TRBJ2-1, the complete variable domain is DARVTQTPRHKVTEMGQEVTMRCQPILGHNTVFWYRQTMMQGLELLAYFRNRAPLDDSGMPKDRFSAEMPDATLATLKIQPSEPRDSAVYFCASGLVSGGYGLAGAEFFGPGTRLTVL.

Comment on this clonotype: An end of the junction differs from the germline gene, which may be a read error. This chain joins TRBV18 and TRBJ2-2; D is perhaps TRBD1 or TRBD2 (5 bases each). The CDR3 sequence is 15 residues long. Germline values: CDR1 KGHSH, CDR2 LQKENI. DNA for the CDR3: TGTGCCAGCTCACCAACGGACCCGGACACCGGGGAGTTGTTTTTT. Protein sequence: CASSPTDPDTGELFF. The variable domain in full, completed from reference TRBV18 and TRBJ2-2, reads NAGVMQNPRHLVRRRGQEARLRCSPMKGHSHVYWYRQLPEEGLKFMVYLQKENIIDESGMPKERFSAEFPKEGPSILRIQQVVRGDSAAYFCASSPTDPDTGELFFGEGSRLTVL.

The chain recombines TRBV27 with TRBJ2-1, with a tentative D call TRBD2 (6 bases). Germline loops: CDR1 MNHEY, CDR2 SMNVEV (reference sequence). The CDR3 is 15 amino acids. The V and J ends lost 8 bases and 6 bases respectively, with 20 bases between them. CDR3 in amino acids: CASPPGDPSCNEQFF. CDR3 nucleotide sequence: TGTGCCAGCCCCCCGGGGGACCCTAGCTGCAATGAGCAGTTCTTC.

Ten or more counts support this clonotype. The chain carries TRBV30 and TRBJ2-3, with D perhaps matching TRBD1 or TRBD2 (5 bases each). Germline CDR1 is GTSNPN and CDR2 is SVGIG (reference sequence). The CDR3 sequence is 13 residues long. The V and J ends lost 3 bases and 4 bases respectively, with 11 bases between them. The CDR3 loop is CAWRRDPPDTQYF. The CDR3 nucleotides read TGTGCCTGGAGGAGGGACCCTCCAGATACGCAGTATTTT. The full variable domain, completed using reference TRBV30 and TRBJ2-3, is SQTIHQWPATLVQPVGSPLSLECTVEGTSNPNLYWYRQAAGRGLQLLFYSVGIGQISSEVPQNLSASRPQDRQFILSSKKLLLSDSGFYLCAWRRDPPDTQYFGPGTRLTVL.

This clonotype was counted at least ten times. The chain is built from TRBV24-1 and TRBJ1-5; 7 positions match TRBD1. Trimming cost V 4 bases and J 7 bases; bases outside gene matches: 9. The germline V gene has CDR1 KGHDR and CDR2 SFDVKD. There are 15 residues in the CDR3. The CDR3 loop is CATSDPRQGGQPQHF. CDR3 nucleotides: TGTGCCACCAGTGACCCTCGACAGGGTGGCCAGCCCCAGCATTTT.

Many counts were recorded for this clonotype. At one end the junction does not follow the germline gene, possibly because of a read error. The V call is TRBV11-2, the J call TRBJ2-1; 9 bases agree with TRBD2. CDR1 and CDR2 (germline): SGHAT, FQNNGV. The CDR3 has 16 residues. In DNA form, the CDR3 reads TGTGCCAGCAGATTGGCCGGGACTAGCTCGCTCAATGAACAGTTCTTC. Protein: CASRLAGTSSLNEQFF.